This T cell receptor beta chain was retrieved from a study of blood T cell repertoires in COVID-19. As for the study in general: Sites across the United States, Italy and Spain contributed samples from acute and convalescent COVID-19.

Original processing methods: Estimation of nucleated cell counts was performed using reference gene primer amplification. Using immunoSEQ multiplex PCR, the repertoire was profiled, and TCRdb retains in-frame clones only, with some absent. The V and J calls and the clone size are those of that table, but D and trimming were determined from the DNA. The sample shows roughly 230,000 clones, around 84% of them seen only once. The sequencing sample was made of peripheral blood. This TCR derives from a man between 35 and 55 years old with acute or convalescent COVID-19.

CDR3 sequence (DNA): TGTGCCAGCAGCGGACAGGGGACTTATGAAAAACTGTTTTTT. Translation gives CASSGQGTYEKLFF. The chain employs TRBV2 and TRBJ1-4; 9 bases map to TRBD1. CDR1 and CDR2 from the germline V gene are SNHLY and FYNNEI. Trimming at V came to 6 bases and at J to 6 bases, leaving 5 bases not matched to a gene. The CDR3 covers 14 residues.